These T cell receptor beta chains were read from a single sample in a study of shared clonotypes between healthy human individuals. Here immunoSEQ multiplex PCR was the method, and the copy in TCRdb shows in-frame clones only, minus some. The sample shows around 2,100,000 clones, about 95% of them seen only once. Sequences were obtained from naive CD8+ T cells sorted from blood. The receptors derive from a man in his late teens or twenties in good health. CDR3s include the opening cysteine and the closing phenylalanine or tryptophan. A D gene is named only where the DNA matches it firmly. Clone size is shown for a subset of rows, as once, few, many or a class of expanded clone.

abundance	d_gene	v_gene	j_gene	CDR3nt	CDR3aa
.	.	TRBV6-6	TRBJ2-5	TGTGCCAGCAGTTACTCAGGGAAGGAGACCCAGTACTTC	CASSYSGKETQYF
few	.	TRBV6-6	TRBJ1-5	TGTGCCAGCGAGGACACCCTCAATCAGCCCCAGCATTTT	CASEDTLNQPQHF
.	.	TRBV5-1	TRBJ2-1	TGCGCCAGCAGCCTTAGCGCCCCCTCCTACAATGAGCAGTTCTTC	CASSLSAPSYNEQFF
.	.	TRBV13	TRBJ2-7	TGTGCCAGCAGCTCCACCAGCGACGAGCAGTACTTC	CASSSTSDEQYF
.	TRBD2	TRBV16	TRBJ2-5	TGTGCCAGCAGCCAATGGCGACTAGCGGGAGGATCAGAGACCCAGTACTTC	CASSQWRLAGGSETQYF
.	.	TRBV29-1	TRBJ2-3	TGCAGCGCCTCAGGGGATTCCTACACAGATACGCAGTATTTT	CSASGDSYTDTQYF
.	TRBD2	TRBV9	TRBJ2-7	TGTGCCAGCAGCGTCGGGACTAGCGACTACGAGCAGTACTTC	CASSVGTSDYEQYF
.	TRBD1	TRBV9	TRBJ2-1	TGTGCCAGCAGCGACAGGGGGCCTAATGAGCAGTTCTTC	CASSDRGPNEQFF
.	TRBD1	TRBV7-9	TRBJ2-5	TGTGCCAGCAGCTCGACGGGACAGCCTCAAGAGACCCAGTACTTC	CASSSTGQPQETQYF
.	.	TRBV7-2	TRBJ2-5	TGTGCCAGCAGCTTAGCCCTCCAAGAGACCCAGTACTTC	CASSLALQETQYF